The following is a TCR beta chain sequence with its context. Here immunoSEQ multiplex PCR was the method, and the copy in TCRdb shows in-frame clones only, minus some. The table shows some 50,000 clones, with roughly 94% occurring only once. This specimen comes from a study of technical replicates of blood from several donors. Specimen: T cells isolated from PBMCs. This TCR was recovered from a human donor in good health.

The CDR3 is CASSAGTAWPYEQYF. The CDR3 DNA sequence: TGCGCCAGCAGTGCGGGGACAGCTTGGCCCTACGAGCAGTACTTC. This chain connects TRBV10-1 to TRBJ2-7, with 7 positions matching TRBD1. Germline V lookup: CDR1 WNHNN, CDR2 SYGVQD (reference sequence). The J segment lost 2 bases and the V segment lost 4 bases, leaving 8 bases of the junction unmatched. The CDR3 length is 15 residues.